The next 14 T cell receptor beta chains were all read from a single sample in a study of blood T cell repertoires in COVID-19. TCRdb's table, derived via immunoSEQ multiplex PCR, lists solely in-frame clones and lacks some. The sample holds a few hundred thousand clones, 70% to 90% seen once. The sequenced material came from PBMCs or T cells enriched from blood (not recorded which). Receptor source: a woman aged 60-75 years who had recovered from COVID-19.

This chain joins TRBV30 and TRBJ1-6; 12 positions match TRBD1. The CDR3 is 17 residues long. V shed 1 base, J shed 1 base, and the junction held 2 bases outside the gene matches. The germline V gene has CDR1 GTSNPN and CDR2 SVGIG (reference sequence). The DNA for the CDR3 is TGTGCCTGGAGTGGGGGACAGGGGGCATCCTATAATTCACCCCTCCACTTT. It yields the protein CAWSGGQGASYNSPLHF. The full variable domain, its missing parts supplied by reference TRBV30 and TRBJ1-6, is SQTIHQWPATLVQPVGSPLSLECTVEGTSNPNLYWYRQAAGRGLQLLFYSVGIGQISSEVPQNLSASRPQDRQFILSSKKLLLSDSGFYLCAWSGGQGASYNSPLHFGNGTRLTVT.

This chain's CDR3 is CASSFLDRENTEAFF. CDR3 in DNA: TGTGCCAGCAGTTTCCTCGACAGGGAAAACACTGAAGCTTTCTTT. V usage is TRBV28 and J usage is TRBJ1-1, with 7 positions matching TRBD1. J gave up 2 bases and V 3 bases, and 6 bases lay outside the gene matches. Germline-derived CDR1 and CDR2 are MDHEN and SYDVKM. The CDR3 sequence is 15 residues long.

The V and J genes are TRBV10-3 and TRBJ2-2; D not resolved. V lost 4 bases, J lost 0 bases, and 6 bases lay in between. CDR1 is ENHRY and CDR2 is SYGVKD in the germline V gene. The CDR3 has 14 residues. The DNA for the CDR3 is TGTGCCATCAGTGGCGTATCGAACACCGGGGAGCTGTTTTTT. It yields the protein CAISGVSNTGELFF.

The gene calls are TRBV18 and TRBJ1-4, with TRBD1 matching 7 bases. This CDR3 has 13 residues. The J segment lost 1 base and the V segment lost 8 bases, leaving 1 base of the junction unmatched. Germline loops: CDR1 KGHSH, CDR2 LQKENI. In DNA, the CDR3 is TGTGCCAGCCACAGGGGAACTAATGAAAAACTGTTTTTT. This encodes CASHRGTNEKLFF.

V is TRBV5-1 and J is TRBJ2-7, with TRBD1 matching 7 bases. The germline gives CDR1 SGHRS, CDR2 YFSETQ. This CDR3 contains 14 residues. The V and J ends lost 4 bases and 4 bases, in that order; junction bases with no gene match: 8. CDR3 protein: CASSAPGQKYEQYF. CDR3 coding DNA: TGCGCCAGCAGCGCCCCGGGACAGAAATACGAGCAGTACTTC.

The V and J genes are TRBV24-1 and TRBJ2-1; TRBD1 agrees at 8 bases. From germline, CDR1 is KGHDR and CDR2 SFDVKD. This CDR3 has 15 residues. J gave up 8 bases and V 4 bases, and 9 bases lay outside the gene matches. The CDR3 nucleotides are TGTGCCACCAGTGACCCAAGACAGGGGAGTGATGAGCAGTTCTTC. The encoded protein is CATSDPRQGSDEQFF.

The gene calls are TRBV30 and TRBJ2-6, with 12 bases fitting TRBD1. From germline, CDR1 is GTSNPN and CDR2 SVGIG (reference sequence). V lost 8 bases and J lost 0; bases outside the gene matches: 8. The CDR3 loop spans 17 amino acids. CDR3 sequence: CARGQGASPSGANVLTF. In nucleotides, the CDR3 is TGTGCCCGGGGACAGGGGGCTTCCCCCTCTGGGGCCAACGTCCTGACTTTC.

This chain connects TRBV7-6 to TRBJ1-6, with a weak D call TRBD1 (6 bases). V was trimmed by 5 bases and J by 7 bases, leaving 12 bases between them. The CDR3 sequence is 14 residues long. Germline V gene sequence: CDR1 SGHVS, CDR2 FNYEAQ. CDR3 sequence (DNA): TGTGCCAGCAGCACCGGGACACACAATTCACCCCTCCACTTT. It translates to CASSTGTHNSPLHF.

J is TRBJ2-7 and V is TRBV13, with TRBD1 as a possible D gene (6 bases). The germline gives CDR1 PRHDT, CDR2 FYEKMQ (reference sequence). The germline V and J ends were trimmed by 5 bases and 6 bases, with 17 bases remaining between them. The CDR3 loop spans 14 amino acids. The CDR3 reads CASSRTSGGSEQYV. CDR3 sequence (DNA): TGTGCCAGCAGCCGTACCAGTGGGGGCAGCGAGCAGTACGTC.

This rearrangement joins TRBV11-2 to TRBJ1-2; 7 bases line up with TRBD1. Germline-derived CDR1 and CDR2 are SGHAT and FQNNGV. This CDR3 contains 18 residues. Trimming cost V 2 bases and J 1 base; bases outside gene matches: 13. CDR3 sequence reads: CASSLLRTGTASNYGYTF. Written as DNA, the CDR3 is TGTGCCAGCAGCTTATTAAGAACCGGGACAGCTAGTAACTATGGCTACACCTTC.

This chain connects TRBV11-2 to TRBJ1-1; perhaps TRBD1 as D (5 bases). This CDR3 contains 15 residues. Germline CDR1 SGHAT, CDR2 FQNNGV. Trimming removed 2 bases at V and 1 base at J, with 11 bases between. CDR3 nucleotides: TGTGCCAGCAGCTTAAGTGGGGGGTGGAACACTGAAGCTTTCTTT. Translating it yields CASSLSGGWNTEAFF.

The chain carries TRBV5-1 and TRBJ2-1, with 9 positions matching TRBD1. Germline V CDR1 and CDR2: SGHRS, YFSETQ. The CDR3 is made up of 14 amino acids. With V trimmed by 3 bases and J by 9 bases, 7 bases remained unmatched. Here the CDR3 DNA reads TGCGCCAGCAGCTCGGGTACAGGGGGCGGTGAGCAGTTCTTC. This codes for CASSSGTGGGEQFF.

V gene TRBV15 combines with J gene TRBJ2-1, with 8 bases aligning to TRBD2. Germline values: CDR1 LNHNV, CDR2 YYDKDF (reference sequence). After removal of 2 bases from V and 2 bases from J, the junction contained 5 bases not matched to a gene. CDR3 length: 16 residues. This CDR3 reads CATSRRAGGPYNEQFF. The CDR3 coding sequence is TGTGCCACCAGCAGACGCGCGGGGGGTCCCTACAATGAGCAGTTCTTC.

The chain links TRBV27 to TRBJ1-2; D unclear. The CDR3 runs to 15 residues. The germline V gene encodes CDR1 MNHEY and CDR2 SMNVEV (reference sequence). Trimming pared 0 bases from V and 4 bases from J, leaving 12 bases between. The chain's CDR3 is CASSLSARRIYGYTF. The CDR3 DNA reads TGTGCCAGCAGTTTATCGGCCAGGAGGATCTATGGCTACACCTTC.